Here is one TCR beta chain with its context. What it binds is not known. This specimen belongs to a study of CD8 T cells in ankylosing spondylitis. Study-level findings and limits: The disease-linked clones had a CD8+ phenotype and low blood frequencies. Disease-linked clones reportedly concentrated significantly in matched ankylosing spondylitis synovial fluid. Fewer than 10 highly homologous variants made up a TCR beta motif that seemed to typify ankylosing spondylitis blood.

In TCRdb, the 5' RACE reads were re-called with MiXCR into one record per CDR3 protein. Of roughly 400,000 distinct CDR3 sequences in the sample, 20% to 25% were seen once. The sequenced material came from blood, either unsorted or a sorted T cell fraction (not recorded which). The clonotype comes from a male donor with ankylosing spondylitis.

The DNA of the CDR3 is TGCAGTGCTAGAGATTATCTGCTGACGAACACCGGGGAGCTGTTTTTT. This translates into CSARDYLLTNTGELFF. The chain combines TRBV20-1 with TRBJ2-2, with D uncertain. Germline values: CDR1 DFQATT, CDR2 SNEGSKA (reference sequence). This CDR3 is built from 16 residues. Deletions cut 0 bases from V and 0 bases from J, with 11 bases between.